This TCR beta chain comes out of a study of T-cell reconstitution after alpha-beta-depleted transplantation in children. Study-level points and caveats: Surviving recipient T cells and thymic progenitors underlay high day-60 TCRbeta diversity in some patients. In patients about two months after transplant, alpha-beta T cells reportedly arose from several hundred expanded graft clones. T-cell counts and diversity at one year following transplant were attributed mainly to newly produced T cells.

The CDR3 sequence is 15 residues long. CDR1 SGHRS and CDR2 YFSETQ come from the germline V gene. The V and J ends lost 0 bases and 4 bases, in that order; junction bases with no gene match: 5. A remark on this clonotype: As yet, its antigen is unknown.

Unique molecular identifiers were incorporated when the TCRbeta library was constructed. TCRdb called the PCR reads again in MiXCR, with one record for every CDR3 protein. The sample contains a few hundred thousand distinct CDR3 sequences, 27% of which appear only once. The chain joins TRBV5-1 to TRBJ2-3, with TRBD2 identical over 7 bases. The specimen comprised PBMCs, sampled before TCRalphabeta/CD19-depleted stem cell transplant. The receptor was derived from a boy in the first two years of life with Wiskott-Aldrich syndrome, due to receive a stem cell transplant. CDR3 protein: CASSLGLAVADTQYF. The CDR3 nucleotides are TGCGCCAGCAGCTTGGGGCTAGCGGTCGCAGATACGCAGTATTTT. The full variable domain, its missing parts supplied by reference TRBV5-1 and TRBJ2-3, is KAGVTQTPRYLIKTRGQQVTLSCSPISGHRSVSWYQQTPGQGLQFLFEYFSETQRNKGNFPGRFSGRQFSNSRSEMNVSTLELGDSALYLCASSLGLAVADTQYFGPGTRLTVL.